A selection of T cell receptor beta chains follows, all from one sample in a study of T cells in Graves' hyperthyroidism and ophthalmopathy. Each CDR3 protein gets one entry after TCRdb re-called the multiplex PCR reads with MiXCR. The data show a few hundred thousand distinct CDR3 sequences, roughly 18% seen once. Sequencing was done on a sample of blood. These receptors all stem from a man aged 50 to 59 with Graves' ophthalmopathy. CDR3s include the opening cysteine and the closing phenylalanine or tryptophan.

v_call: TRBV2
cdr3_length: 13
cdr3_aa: CASSEQGGQPQHF

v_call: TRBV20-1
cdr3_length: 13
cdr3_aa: CSANEGGPYTQYF

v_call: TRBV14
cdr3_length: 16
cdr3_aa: CASSHRTGTGYGKLFF

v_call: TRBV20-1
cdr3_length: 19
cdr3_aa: CSAEGQVGSLPDYYNEQFF

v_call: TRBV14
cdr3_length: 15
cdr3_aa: CASSLLPGQLYEQYF

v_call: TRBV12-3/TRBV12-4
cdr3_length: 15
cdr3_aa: CASSSTSGRTKTQYF

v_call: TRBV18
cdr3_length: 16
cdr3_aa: CASSPPELASSYEQYF

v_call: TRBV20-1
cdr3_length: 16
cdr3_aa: CSARDQLAGLQETQYF

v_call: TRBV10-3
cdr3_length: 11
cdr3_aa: CASGRSDEQFF

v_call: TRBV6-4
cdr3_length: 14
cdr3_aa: CASSEQGRTDTQYF

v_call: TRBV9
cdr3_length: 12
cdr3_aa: CASSVDQETQYF

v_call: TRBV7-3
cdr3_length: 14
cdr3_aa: CASSQSPGRNEQFF

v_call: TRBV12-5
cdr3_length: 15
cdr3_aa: CASGFGLGGADTQYF

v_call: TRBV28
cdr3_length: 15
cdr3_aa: CASNRGYSGANVLTF

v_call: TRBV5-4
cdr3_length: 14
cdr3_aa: CASSFGTAPYEQYF

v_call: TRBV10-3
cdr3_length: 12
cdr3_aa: CAISRSGNTIYF

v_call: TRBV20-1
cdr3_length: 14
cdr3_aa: CSAGDRERTYEQYF

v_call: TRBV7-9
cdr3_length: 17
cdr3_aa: CASSSSEAGATNEKLFF

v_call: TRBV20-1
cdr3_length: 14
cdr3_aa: CSATPGQGGHEQYF

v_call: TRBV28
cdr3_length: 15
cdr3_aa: CASSPGGAGANVLTF

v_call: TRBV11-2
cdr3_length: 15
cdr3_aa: CASSPRRSEGYEQFF

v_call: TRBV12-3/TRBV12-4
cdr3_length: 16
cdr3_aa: CASRLRGGEVAGELFF

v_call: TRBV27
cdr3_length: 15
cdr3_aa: CASSFRQGPTDTQYF

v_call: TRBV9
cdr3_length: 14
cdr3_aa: CASSVGPDQETQYF

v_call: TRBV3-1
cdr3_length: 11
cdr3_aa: CASRGPYEQYF

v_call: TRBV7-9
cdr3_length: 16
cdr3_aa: CASSLLGLAGFNEQFF

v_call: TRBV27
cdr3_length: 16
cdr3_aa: CASSPRASGSSDTQYF

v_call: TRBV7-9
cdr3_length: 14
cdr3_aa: CASGGATGVYEQYF

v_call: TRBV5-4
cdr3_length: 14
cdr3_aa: CASSYTGLAYEQYF

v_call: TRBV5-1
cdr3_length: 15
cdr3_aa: CASSYERTGTGELFF

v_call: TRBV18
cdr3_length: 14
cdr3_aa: CASSFDGGDQPQHF

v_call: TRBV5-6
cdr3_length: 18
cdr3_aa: CASSLGGGLADLSYEQYF

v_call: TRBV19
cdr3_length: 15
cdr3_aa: CASSIAGAMNTEAFF

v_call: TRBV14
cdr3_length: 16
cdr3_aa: CASSQGSITSTDTQYF

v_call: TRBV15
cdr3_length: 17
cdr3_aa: CATSRVGARRGTDTQYF

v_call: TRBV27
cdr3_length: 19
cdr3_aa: CASSFLRDLAGGSYNEQFF

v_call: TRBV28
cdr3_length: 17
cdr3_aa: CASSLNGASANTGELFF

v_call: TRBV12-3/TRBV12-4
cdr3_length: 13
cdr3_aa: CASSFRGAAEAFF

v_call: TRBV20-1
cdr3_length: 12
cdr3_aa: CSATFSGETQYF

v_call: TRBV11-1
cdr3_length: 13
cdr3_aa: CASSLVRGGEQYF

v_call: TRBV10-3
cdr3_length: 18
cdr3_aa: CATSGKAGASRLNNEQFF

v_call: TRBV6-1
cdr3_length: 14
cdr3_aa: CATAPRQGSYEQYF

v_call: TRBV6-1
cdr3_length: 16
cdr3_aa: CASAERSGASGNTIYF

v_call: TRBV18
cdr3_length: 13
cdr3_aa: CASSANAKETQYF